The clone carrying this T cell receptor beta chain was picked up a small number of times. Antigen unknown. Stem cell-like memory, regulatory, central memory and naive CD4+ cells were sorted via CD45RO/CCR7/CD25/CD127/CD95/CD27. This sample is drawn from a study of beta chain features in type 1 diabetes. Broader study findings: Resolution of whether HLA type affects TCRB rearrangement was not achieved here. It was among patients, rather than healthy donors, that naive, central memory and Treg TCRB repertoires appeared more similar. Across all four CD4+ subsets, people with type 1 diabetes showed modestly shorter TCRB CDR3s.

CDR3 size: 15 residues. The germline V gene encodes CDR1 SEHNR and CDR2 FQNEAQ (reference sequence). The V gene lost 7 bases and the J gene lost 1 base, with 16 bases spanning the gap. cDNA synthesis used the whole RNA isolate, giving expressed TCRB sequences. Sequencing was performed with immunoSEQ multiplex PCR; in TCRdb, only in-frame clones are kept and a portion is missing. The repertoire holds hundreds of thousands of clones, with 12% to 15% as singletons. The chain links TRBV7-9 to TRBJ1-1; possibly TRBD1 for D (5 bases). The sequence derives from a middle-aged woman in good health. Sequencing used naive CD4+ T cells from blood. DNA for the CDR3: TGTGCCAGCATCGCCGTCGGGGGATGGAACACTGAAGCTTTCTTT. Its translation: CASIAVGGWNTEAFF.